Each of the 2 T cell receptor beta chains below was sequenced from the same sample in a study of T cell responses to AZD1222 COVID-19 vaccine. TCRdb's copy holds only in-frame clones and misses some; the assay was immunoSEQ multiplex PCR. The sample holds under 200,000 clones, around 92% seen once. The sequences come from peripheral blood, collected on day 0 of AZD1222 vaccination. The receptors were sampled from an adult in good health.

This chain connects TRBV28 to TRBJ1-2; maybe TRBD1 (5 bases). V lost 6 bases and J lost 5, with 22 bases in between. Per germline, CDR1 MDHEN and CDR2 SYDVKM. The CDR3 runs 16 residues. The DNA of the CDR3 is TGTGCCAGCAGGGCGCAGGGCCGAACCAGCCCGTATGGCTACACCTTC. It translates to CASRAQGRTSPYGYTF.

This clone was picked up a small number of times. V and J are TRBV18 and TRBJ1-1; no reliable D call. Germline loops: CDR1 KGHSH, CDR2 LQKENI. The V end lost 0 bases, the J end lost 3 bases, and 14 bases lay between the germline ends. This CDR3 is built from 16 residues. CDR3 residues: CASSPPSGLGYTEAFF. The CDR3 bases are TGTGCCAGCTCACCACCTAGCGGGCTCGGATACACTGAAGCTTTCTTT.